This record concerns one TCR beta chain sequence. No antigen is known for it. Reverse transcription of all isolated RNA meant that expressed TCRB transcripts were sequenced. Profiling relied on immunoSEQ multiplex PCR, and the TCRdb table lists in-frame clones only, not all of them. The table shows 550,000 to 850,000 clones, with roughly an eighth occurring only once. This entry comes from a study of beta chain features in type 1 diabetes. Study outcomes and limitations: When VDJ junctions were examined, type 1 diabetes patients showed fewer insertions and more deletions. Type 1 diabetes patients showed a moderate but significant shortening of TCRB CDR3s in all four CD4+ subsets.

Looked up from germline, CDR1 is GTSNPN and CDR2 is SVGIG (reference sequence). The CDR3 runs to 13 residues. Trimming removed 1 base at V and 8 bases at J, with 14 bases between. Sequencing input: naive CD4+ T cells from blood. The TCR comes from a man aged 18 to 29 with type 1 diabetes. V is TRBV30 and J is TRBJ1-2, with D hard to call. The chain's CDR3 is CAWSALPTVGYTF. The CDR3 DNA reads TGTGCCTGGAGTGCGCTACCAACCGTGGGCTACACCTTC.